Listed here are 23 T cell receptor beta chains from one sample, sequenced in a study of human T cells and chemical hapten exposure. Time point of the sample: healthy volunteer bleed at 2 weeks. Sequencing started from total RNA isolated from unfractionated whole blood. TCRdb passed the RACE reads through MiXCR, listing each CDR3 protein once. Of some 50,000 distinct CDR3 sequences in the sample, 4.3% were seen once. The sequenced sample was whole blood. These TCRs come from a female donor in good health. Some clones in this sample may be carry-over from other donors' samples.

The rearrangement uses TRBV12-3 or TRBV12-4 and TRBJ2-2; the match to TRBD1 covers 7 bases. The CDR3 is 14 amino acids. J was trimmed by 5 bases and V by 6 bases; bases with no gene match: 6. As DNA, the CDR3 is TGTGCCAGCAGGGCAGGGGGAGTTACCGGGGAGCTGTTTTTT. This encodes CASRAGGVTGELFF.

At least ten counts were recorded for this clonotype. The chain is built from TRBV7-6 and TRBJ1-6; unclear D gene. Germline lookup yields CDR1 SGHVS and CDR2 FNYEAQ. V was trimmed by 3 bases and J by 8 bases, leaving 8 bases between them. The CDR3 covers 13 residues. The CDR3 is CASSFGTDSPLHF. CDR3 nucleotide sequence: TGTGCCAGCAGCTTTGGCACAGATTCACCCCTCCACTTT.

V is TRBV7-9 and J is TRBJ2-7; 16 nucleotides line up with TRBD2. Germline V CDR1 and CDR2: SEHNR, FQNEAQ (reference sequence). The CDR3 has 18 amino acids. Trimming took 5 bases from V and 0 from J; bases not matched to a gene: 7. The CDR3 coding sequence is TGTGCCAGCAGCCTCGGGACTAGCGGGGGGGCGATCTCCTACGAGCAGTACTTC. Translating gives CASSLGTSGGAISYEQYF.

A few counts support this clonotype. The rearrangement links TRBV7-2 to TRBJ1-2; 7 bases fit TRBD1. V shed 0 bases and J 7 bases; nucleotides not matched to a gene: 8. Germline V gives CDR1 SGHTA, CDR2 FQGNSA. The CDR3 has 15 amino acids. The CDR3 loop reads CASSLAPTGIGGYTF. The DNA for the CDR3 is TGTGCCAGCAGCTTAGCCCCGACAGGGATTGGTGGCTACACCTTC.

The CDR3 DNA follows: TGCAGCGTTGAAAGGCTCGCGGGGGGGCTTGAGACCCAGTACTTC. Its protein product is CSVERLAGGLETQYF. V and J are TRBV29-1 and TRBJ2-5, with 9 bases lining up with TRBD2. The CDR3 has 15 amino acids. J lost 5 bases, V lost 2 bases, and 9 bases had no gene match. Looked up from germline, CDR1 is SQVTM and CDR2 is ANQGSEA.

This clonotype was counted many times. The CDR3 reads CASRPGVSYEQYF. DNA of the CDR3: TGTGCCAGCAGGCCGGGGGTTTCCTACGAGCAGTACTTC. The genes are TRBV12-3 or TRBV12-4 and TRBJ2-7; possibly TRBD2 for D (6 bases). CDR3 length: 13 amino acids. V lost 6 bases, J lost 1 base, and 10 bases lay in between.

This clonotype was found many times. The CDR3 DNA follows: TGTGCCAGCAGCCGGGGGCGGGGGCCGCAGGGGGCAAGCTCCTATAATTCACCCCTCCACTTT. This encodes CASSRGRGPQGASSYNSPLHF. The chain couples TRBV12-3 or TRBV12-4 to TRBJ1-6; 8 bases fit TRBD1. The CDR3 is made up of 21 amino acids. V was clipped by 6 bases and J by 0 bases; unmatched bases: 19.

The sample holds a few counts of this clonotype. This rearrangement joins TRBV5-6 to TRBJ1-2; no clear D gene. The germline CDR1 and CDR2 sequences are SGHDT and YYEEEE. Trimming shortened V by 4 bases and J by 6 bases, and 16 bases separated the two germline ends. This CDR3 comprises 14 residues. CDR3: CASSPTQISHGYTF. In nucleotides, the CDR3 is TGTGCCAGCAGCCCGACACAGATTTCCCATGGCTACACCTTC.

This clonotype was recorded at least ten times. The chain employs TRBV5-1 and TRBJ2-1; D is unresolved. The CDR3 is 16 residues long. With 0 bases removed from V and 0 bases from J, the gap between germline ends came to 10 bases. Germline V gene sequence: CDR1 SGHRS, CDR2 YFSETQ. CDR3 residues: CASSLAGSSSYNEQFF. For the CDR3, the DNA is TGCGCCAGCAGCTTGGCCGGTTCTAGCTCCTACAATGAGCAGTTCTTC. Based on the CDR3 plus reference TRBV5-1 and TRBJ2-1, the full variable domain is KAGVTQTPRYLIKTRGQQVTLSCSPISGHRSVSWYQQTPGQGLQFLFEYFSETQRNKGNFPGRFSGRQFSNSRSEMNVSTLELGDSALYLCASSLAGSSSYNEQFFGPGTRLTVL.

This clonotype was counted many times. This chain links TRBV29-1 with TRBJ2-2; a weak D match, TRBD1 (6 bases). The CDR3 totals 15 residues. Trimming took off 6 bases at V and 2 bases at J, with 16 bases between the two ends. The germline V gene encodes CDR1 SQVTM and CDR2 ANQGSEA. The CDR3 nucleotides read TGCAGCGTCAACTCCAGGGGCGGTAACACCGGGGAGCTGTTTTTT. Protein product: CSVNSRGGNTGELFF.

This clonotype occurred many times. The chain uses TRBV4-2 and TRBJ2-6, with D hard to call. Trimming pared 1 base from V and 0 bases from J, leaving 10 bases between. The CDR3 spans 17 residues. Germline loops: CDR1 LGHNA, CDR2 YNFKEQ. CDR3 sequence: CASSQASAVSGANVLTF. CDR3 DNA sequence: TGTGCCAGCAGCCAAGCCTCTGCAGTCTCTGGGGCCAACGTCCTGACTTTC.

This clonotype was seen at least ten times. This sequence joins TRBV2 and TRBJ1-4; D may be TRBD1 (6 bases). V was pared by 4 bases and J by 7 bases, with 19 bases between. CDR1 is SNHLY and CDR2 is FYNNEI in the germline V gene. The CDR3 consists of 16 residues. The CDR3 loop is CASSGGAVGPSEKLFF. The CDR3 nucleotides are TGTGCCAGCAGTGGGGGGGCGGTTGGCCCCAGTGAAAAACTGTTTTTT.

In this sample, this clonotype turned up many times. The chain joins TRBV6-1 to TRBJ1-5; the D gene is possibly TRBD1 (5 bases). The ends were cut back, 10 bases at V and 0 bases at J, with 13 bases in the middle. The CDR3 consists of 14 residues. Germline CDR1 reads MNHNS; CDR2 reads SASEGT. CDR3 loop: CAIGPRGSNQPQHF. In DNA, the CDR3 is TGTGCCATCGGGCCGAGGGGTAGCAATCAGCCCCAGCATTTT.

The sample holds many counts of this clonotype. This sequence joins TRBV29-1 and TRBJ2-7; 12 nucleotides match TRBD1. This CDR3 is built from 17 residues. The trim removed 3 bases at V and 7 bases at J, leaving 16 bases unmatched. Germline values: CDR1 SQVTM, CDR2 ANQGSEA. The CDR3 DNA follows: TGCAGCGTTGAGTTTCCCAAGGGGGGACAGGGGGCGCGGGAGCAGTACTTC. It yields the protein CSVEFPKGGQGAREQYF.

CDR3 DNA: TGCAGCGTTGAACATCCAGGCGGGCCCCAGCATTTT. It yields the protein CSVEHPGGPQHF. The chain couples TRBV29-1 to TRBJ1-5; the D is unclear. In germline, CDR1 is SQVTM, CDR2 ANQGSEA. V was cut by 2 bases and J by 9 bases, with 11 bases left in between. The CDR3 sequence is 12 residues long.

This clonotype was counted only a few times. The chain combines TRBV6-1 with TRBJ1-1, with 7 nucleotides matching TRBD1. The CDR3 is made up of 15 amino acids. After removal of 3 bases from V and 6 bases from J, the junction contained 10 bases not matched to a gene. CDR1 MNHNS and CDR2 SASEGT come from the germline V gene. The CDR3 spells CASSDGPGGRAEAFF. CDR3 in DNA: TGTGCCAGCAGTGATGGGCCAGGGGGAAGGGCTGAAGCTTTCTTT.

This clonotype was seen many times. V is TRBV6-1 and J is TRBJ2-7, with a tentative D call TRBD1 (5 bases). CDR1 and CDR2 (germline): MNHNS, SASEGT. This CDR3 comprises 14 residues. Trimming took off 3 bases at V and 3 bases at J, with 12 bases between the two ends. The CDR3, as DNA: TGTGCCAGCAGTGAGTCAGGACAACTCTACGAGCAGTACTTC. Translating it yields CASSESGQLYEQYF.

This clonotype was seen at least ten times. The chain couples TRBV20-1 to TRBJ2-5; tentative D call: TRBD2 (6 bases). Trimming stripped 3 bases from V and 5 bases from J, with 7 bases between. CDR1 DFQATT and CDR2 SNEGSKA come from the germline V gene (reference sequence). The CDR3 has 11 residues. CDR3 region: CSAREGETQYF. The CDR3 region has the DNA TGCAGTGCTAGGGAGGGGGAGACCCAGTACTTC.

This clonotype came up many times. The chain links TRBV12-3 or TRBV12-4 to TRBJ2-6, with D unclear. V lost 6 bases and J lost 1, with 10 bases in between. This CDR3 region has 15 residues. The CDR3, as DNA: TGTGCCAGCAGGTCTGGGCAATCTGGGGCCAACGTCCTGACTTTC. This encodes CASRSGQSGANVLTF.

This clonotype was seen ten or more times. The V and J genes are TRBV29-1 and TRBJ2-7, with 7 bases matching TRBD2. The CDR3 is 13 residues long. Germline CDR1 is SQVTM and CDR2 is ANQGSEA. V shed 3 bases and J 0 bases; nucleotides not matched to a gene: 2. CDR3 residues: CSVDREGSYEQYF. DNA of the CDR3: TGCAGCGTTGACAGGGAGGGCTCCTACGAGCAGTACTTC.

This clonotype was picked up a small number of times. V usage is TRBV23-1 and J usage is TRBJ2-4; tentatively, D is TRBD1 (6 bases). TRBV23-1 is recorded as an ORF, its role being uncertain. This CDR3 is built from 15 residues. V shed 5 bases and J shed 3 bases, with 14 bases lying between them. CDR3 DNA: TGCGCCAGCAGTTACAACAGGGCCTTCAAAAACATTCAGTACTTC. The encoded protein is CASSYNRAFKNIQYF.

This clonotype occurred a few times. The CDR3 is CARDRQNSPLHF. CDR3 coding DNA: TGTGCCAGAGACCGACAGAACTCACCCCTCCACTTT. This sequence joins TRBV5-4 and TRBJ1-6; TRBD1 is a possible D gene (5 bases). V was shortened by 8 bases and J by 10 bases, with 13 bases between the two germline ends. From germline, CDR1 is SGHNT and CDR2 YYREEE (reference sequence). CDR3 length equals 12 residues.

Within the sample, this clonotype is medium-sized. CDR3 DNA: TGCGCCAGCAGCACCGGGACTAGCGGACCTAGCACAGATACGCAGTATTTT. Translating gives CASSTGTSGPSTDTQYF. The genes are TRBV5-1 and TRBJ2-3; TRBD2 agrees at 11 bases. Germline CDR1 reads SGHRS; CDR2 reads YFSETQ. V dropped 4 bases and J dropped 0; count of bases not matched to a gene: 7. The CDR3 consists of 17 residues.